The T cell receptor beta chain under discussion was sequenced for a study of blood T cell repertoires in COVID-19 (dated by TCRdb to about 2020). In terms of the full investigation: Samples from collaborators originated in the United States, Italy and Spain and spanned both the acute and convalescent phases of COVID-19. The material from the prospective study consisted of cDNA or gDNA derived from T cells, B-cell-depleted T cells, or PBMCs. Deeply sampled blood TCRbeta repertoires from subjects exposed to, actively infected with, or recovered from COVID-19 were included in the dataset. The repertoires were released in a freely available public database meant as a resource for research on the immune response to SARS-CoV-2. The samples were drawn from two sources: the first 160 participants of the ongoing ImmuneRACE study, and 1,200 or so subjects contributed by 6 global collaborators. A de-identified subject ID, COVID-19 status, age in years and sex were almost always included in the sample metadata. Where HLA class I and class II types were available, the types were taken from metadata supplied by the sample provider, not from assay-based typing. Here is what the overall study found, with its caveats: The quantity of clinical and demographic metadata differed by source and by participant and was supplied without curation.

TCRbeta CDR3 regions were amplified from genomic DNA by means of the immunoSEQ Assay, a bias-controlled multiplex PCR. As for the original processing: Within the assay, amplification of reference gene primers was used to estimate how many nucleated cells each sample contained. To quantify the absolute abundance of each unique TCRbeta CDR3 rearrangement, sequence reads were collapsed and filtered. For each sample, productive Simpson clonality was calculated as the square root of Simpson's diversity index across productive rearrangements. TCRdb stores this immuneACCESS table with in-frame sequences only. Part of the clones is absent; in the studies checked, under half of the shortfall reflects unresolved V genes, and no reason is known for the rest. V and J calls and clone size come straight from that table; D and trimming were deduced from the DNA. Counted in this sample were approximately 82,000 clones; almost 85% of them appeared once. The biggest ten clones account for almost 7% of the sample.

Of note for this clone: Its antigen is still unknown. No clone much larger than this one lies a single base away; base qualities are absent.

V is trimmed back by 2 bases and J by 4 bases, and the junction contains 5 bases that no gene match accounts for. Based on the germline V gene, the CDR1 and CDR2 sequences are ENHRY and SYGVKD. CDR3 length: 15 amino acids, cysteine to phenylalanine. The entry retains the CDR3 DNA only, 45 bases that are in frame from base 1. Each collaborating institution followed its own protocols to collect whole blood in K2EDTA tubes. For TCRbeta analysis, collaborators shipped samples as frozen whole blood, isolated PBMCs, or DNA extracted from either of those sample types. This TCR was sampled from a man in his fifties or sixties with active or convalescent COVID-19. The specimen was peripheral blood. In this chain, TRBV10-3 is recombined with TRBJ2-3; 8 nucleotides in the junction match TRBD2. The base sequence is TGTGCCATCAGTGAGAACAGAGCGGGGGCAGATACGCAGTATTTT. The resulting protein is CAISENRAGADTQYF.